What follows are 21 T cell receptor beta chains derived from one specimen sequenced in a study of glioma-infiltrating T cells. Using RNA template, CDR3s of TCR alpha and beta were amplified with iRepertoire arm-PCR. MiXCR was run by TCRdb on the multiplex PCR reads, yielding one entry per CDR3 protein. The sample lists approximately 190,000 distinct CDR3 sequences; around 30% were seen once. The specimen was glioma tissue, nonneoplastic brain tissue, or PBMCs (not recorded which). The receptors stem from a human donor with low-grade glioma or glioblastoma, undergoing nonglioma brain surgery, or in good health (not recorded which).

In regard to this clonotype: A much more abundant neighbour one base away suggests this may be a read error. The chain's CDR3 is CASSLIGGLSGNTIYF. CDR3 in DNA: TGTGCCAGCAGCTTAATCGGCGGGCTCTCTGGAAACACCATATATTTT. V and J are TRBV7-9 and TRBJ1-3; D call uncertain. V dropped 2 bases and J dropped 0 bases, with 11 bases sitting between them. Germline V gene lookup returns CDR1 SEHNR and CDR2 FQNEAQ (reference sequence). The CDR3 is 16 amino acids. The full variable domain, in which reference TRBV7-9 and TRBJ1-3 provide the parts outside the CDR3, is DTGVSQNPRHKITKRGQNVTFRCDPISEHNRLYWYRQTLGQGPEFLTYFQNEAQLEKSRLLSDRFSAERPKGSFSTLEIQRTEQGDSAMYLCASSLIGGLSGNTIYFGEGSWLTVV.

The chain combines TRBV18 with TRBJ1-5, with TRBD1 as a possible D gene (5 bases). Germline V gives CDR1 KGHSH, CDR2 LQKENI. The CDR3 has 15 residues. V was clipped by 1 base and J by 3 bases, with 10 bases between them. CDR3 in amino acids: CASSPQGNLNQPQHF. The CDR3 nucleotides read TGTGCCAGCTCACCACAGGGGAACCTCAATCAGCCCCAGCATTTT.

This chain uses TRBV5-6 with TRBJ2-1, with TRBD1 matching over 7 bases. The J segment lost 2 bases and the V segment lost 4 bases, leaving 3 bases of the junction unmatched. This CDR3 is built from 14 residues. CDR1 SGHDT and CDR2 YYEEEE come from the germline V gene. The CDR3 region is CASSGTVTYNEQFF. The CDR3 DNA reads TGTGCCAGCAGCGGGACAGTCACCTACAATGAGCAGTTCTTC.

Note on this clonotype: With a much larger clone just one base away, this may be a read error. The J gene is TRBJ2-3, the V gene TRBV19; 9 bases align to TRBD1. The junction had 16 bases not matched to a gene; V was cut back by 9 bases and J by 3 bases. This CDR3 spans 17 amino acids. Germline assignment: CDR1 LNHDA and CDR2 SQIVND (reference sequence). The CDR3 bases are TGTGCCAGCAGATTGCTAACCGGGACAGGGACTACAGATACGCAGTATTTT. Amino acid sequence: CASRLLTGTGTTDTQYF.

The chain combines TRBV7-9 with TRBJ2-7, with D hard to call. CDR1 and CDR2 from the germline V gene are SEHNR and FQNEAQ (reference sequence). CDR3 length equals 15 residues. V was shortened by 6 bases and J by 5 bases, with 20 bases between the two germline ends. The CDR3 protein is CASRRSRSSYNEQYF. Written as DNA, the CDR3 is TGTGCCAGCAGACGGAGCCGAAGCTCCTACAACGAGCAGTACTTC.

This clonotype was detected ten times or more. V is TRBV5-8 and J is TRBJ2-5; D remains unclear. Germline V gene data show CDR1 as SGHTS and CDR2 as YDEGEE. V lost 8 bases to trimming and J lost 12 bases, with 11 bases between them. The CDR3 has 9 residues. The CDR3 loop is CASDSRKYF. The DNA of the CDR3 is TGTGCCAGTGACTCCAGAAAGTACTTC.

Written as DNA, the CDR3 is TGTGCCAGCAGCTTCCGCTTTCCCCAGCTAGAGGAGACCCAGTACTTC. It translates to CASSFRFPQLEETQYF. The chain recombines TRBV5-5 with TRBJ2-5; D not resolved. CDR1 is SGHKS and CDR2 is YYEKEE in the germline V gene (reference sequence). V was clipped by 2 bases and J by 5 bases, with 19 bases between them. The CDR3 sequence is 16 residues long.

This clonotype was seen at least ten times. This chain links TRBV6-2 or TRBV6-3 with TRBJ2-1; TRBD2 is a possible D gene (6 bases). Germline CDR1 and CDR2: MNHEY and SVGEGT. Trimming removed 4 bases at V and 0 bases at J, with 16 bases between. This CDR3 comprises 17 residues. The CDR3 loop is CASSSPLSGFSYNEQFF. The CDR3 DNA reads TGTGCCAGCAGTTCCCCTCTCAGCGGGTTCTCCTACAATGAGCAGTTCTTC.

Turning to this clonotype: Being one base from a much bigger clone, this may be a read error. This chain connects TRBV19 to TRBJ1-1, with TRBD1 matching 7 bases. CDR1 and CDR2 (germline): LNHDA, SQIVND (reference sequence). J was trimmed by 0 bases and V by 7 bases; bases with no gene match: 2. This CDR3 spans 13 amino acids. DNA for the CDR3: TGTGCCAGTATGGACAGGATGAACACTGAAGCTTTCTTT. It codes for CASMDRMNTEAFF.

In this sample, this clonotype turned up many times. The chain couples TRBV10-3 to TRBJ1-1; TRBD1 agrees at 7 bases. CDR3 length equals 13 residues. The J segment lost 3 bases and the V segment lost 7 bases, leaving 5 bases of the junction unmatched. Germline V gene data show CDR1 as ENHRY and CDR2 as SYGVKD. In nucleotides, the CDR3 is TGTGCCATCACAACCGGGACAGACACTGAAGCTTTCTTT. Amino acid sequence: CAITTGTDTEAFF.

A few counts support this clonotype. A much larger clone differs from this one at a single base, so this may be a read error. This chain connects TRBV2 to TRBJ2-3; D uncertain. Trimming shortened V by 7 bases and J by 5 bases, and 13 bases separated the two germline ends. The CDR3 totals 13 residues. CDR1 SNHLY and CDR2 FYNNEI come from the germline V gene. CDR3 in amino acids: CASNVVGVDTQYF. CDR3 DNA sequence: TGTGCCAGCAATGTGGTAGGCGTAGATACGCAGTATTTT.

This clonotype has a count of ten or more. CDR3 sequence reads: CASSAGTGTDTQYF. The CDR3 DNA sequence: TGTGCCAGCAGCGCCGGGACAGGGACAGATACGCAGTATTTT. The chain links TRBV7-9 to TRBJ2-3; 9 positions agree with TRBD1. Trimming took 5 bases from V and 3 from J; bases not matched to a gene: 3. Germline V gives CDR1 SEHNR, CDR2 FQNEAQ (reference sequence). The CDR3 is 14 residues long.

This clonotype has only one observation. The V gene is TRBV20-1, the J gene TRBJ1-1; D gene unclear. V lost 4 bases, J lost 6 bases, and 15 bases lay in between. Per the germline V gene, CDR1 is DFQATT and CDR2 is SNEGSKA (reference sequence). This CDR3 has 13 amino acids. The CDR3 here is CSAKGRGEAEAFF. The CDR3 bases are TGCAGTGCTAAAGGACGGGGAGAGGCTGAAGCTTTCTTT.

This clonotype was observed a few times. The chain carries TRBV7-2 and TRBJ2-2; 13 bases are a match to TRBD2. CDR1 is SGHTA and CDR2 is FQGNSA in the germline V gene. Trimming at V came to 1 base and at J to 2 bases, leaving 7 bases not matched to a gene. The length of the CDR3 is 19 residues. Here the CDR3 reads CASSLVGTSGKSNTGELFF. The CDR3 region has the DNA TGTGCCAGCAGCTTAGTTGGGACTAGCGGGAAGAGTAACACCGGGGAGCTGTTTTTT.

The J gene is TRBJ2-7, the V gene TRBV19; 11 bases map to TRBD1. The V gene's germline CDR1 is LNHDA and CDR2 SQIVND (reference sequence). V trimming: 1 base; J trimming: 2 bases; junction bases outside the gene matches: 1. This CDR3 is 15 amino acids long. This CDR3 reads CASSIGTGGTYEQYF. The CDR3 region has the DNA TGTGCCAGTAGTATAGGGACAGGGGGCACCTACGAGCAGTACTTC.

With regard to this clonotype: This may stem from a read error, because a much larger clone lies one nucleotide away. The chain recombines TRBV28 with TRBJ2-1; TRBD2 matches 11 bases. The CDR3 has 16 amino acids. J lost 13 bases, V lost 5 bases, and 16 bases had no gene match. Germline V gives CDR1 MDHEN, CDR2 SYDVKM. The CDR3 is CASSHPGTSGIHGQFF. CDR3 bases: TGTGCCAGCAGTCACCCCGGGACTAGCGGAATTCATGGACAGTTCTTC.

This sequence joins TRBV4-3 and TRBJ2-1, with TRBD2 as a possible D gene (6 bases). The germline V gene encodes CDR1 LGHNA and CDR2 YSLEER. The CDR3 is made up of 15 amino acids. With 1 base removed from V and 7 bases from J, the gap between germline ends came to 14 bases. The CDR3: CASSQASGSLNEQFF. CDR3 nucleotides: TGCGCCAGCAGCCAAGCAAGCGGGTCGCTAAATGAGCAGTTCTTC.

Remarks on this clonotype: A single base separates this from a much larger clone, so it may be a read error. This chain links TRBV7-9 with TRBJ2-7, with TRBD1 matching 8 bases. CDR1 and CDR2 from the germline V gene are SEHNR and FQNEAQ (reference sequence). The CDR3 sequence is 14 residues long. For the CDR3, the DNA is TGTGCCAGCAGGTTAGTCCAGTCCGGGACAGGGCAGTACTTC. The encoded protein is CASRLVQSGTGQYF.

This clonotype has at least ten counts. The chain combines TRBV29-1 with TRBJ1-1; 7 bases fit TRBD1. The CDR3 covers 13 residues. Per the germline V gene, CDR1 is SQVTM and CDR2 is ANQGSEA. After removal of 1 base from V and 4 bases from J, the junction contained 3 bases not matched to a gene. CDR3 DNA: TGCAGCGTTGAAGCTTCAGGGGGCACTGAAGCTTTCTTT. It is translated as CSVEASGGTEAFF.

The chain couples TRBV27 to TRBJ1-2; 8 positions agree with TRBD1. The germline V gene encodes CDR1 MNHEY and CDR2 SMNVEV (reference sequence). Unmatched junction bases numbered 9, after V lost 5 bases and J lost 4 bases. This CDR3 has 15 amino acids. The CDR3: CASSRGQVALYGYTF. The CDR3 DNA sequence: TGTGCCAGCAGTCGGGGACAGGTGGCGCTCTATGGCTACACCTTC.

This clonotype was counted only a few times. The chain carries TRBV10-3 and TRBJ2-3, with D maybe TRBD1 (5 bases). The length of the CDR3 is 13 residues. Germline V gene sequence: CDR1 ENHRY, CDR2 SYGVKD. Deletions cut 6 bases from V and 0 bases from J, with 7 bases between. This CDR3 reads CAIRPGSTDTQYF. In DNA, the CDR3 is TGTGCCATCAGGCCAGGGAGCACAGATACGCAGTATTTT.